This is a list of T cell receptor beta chains from one sample in a study of blood T cell repertoires in COVID-19. Generated by immunoSEQ multiplex PCR, the TCRdb table keeps only in-frame clones and is missing some. The repertoire consists of 99,000 or so clones, with approximately 72% occurring once and the leading ten covering 15% to 20%. The source material was peripheral blood. The receptor source for this set is a woman in her seventies with acute or convalescent COVID-19. The CDR3 runs from the conserved cysteine through the conserved F or W. Each record gives: CDR3 DNA, CDR3 protein, V gene, D gene, clone size, J gene. D genes are given only for firm matches. Some rows have no size entry. The others give once, few or many, or a class for an expanded clone.

TGCGCCAGCAGCCAAGATCAAAGCGGGGGGCCCCTGGGAGAGCAGTTCTTC CASSQDQSGGPLGEQFF TRBV4-1 TRBD2 . TRBJ2-1
TGTGCCAGCAGTTATAATGCAGGGGGGACTTATAGCAATCAGCCCCAGCATTTT CASSYNAGGTYSNQPQHF TRBV6-2/TRBV6-3 TRBD1 . TRBJ1-5
TGTGCCAGCAGTGAAGTTTGGGGGGTTCAATGGAGTACGGGCAATCAGCCCCAGCATTTT CASSEVWGVQWSTGNQPQHF TRBV6-1 . . TRBJ1-5
TGTGCCAGCAGCGGGGGGACAGGGTACACCGGGGAGCTGTTTTTT CASSGGTGYTGELFF TRBV7-2 TRBD1 once TRBJ2-2
TGTGCCAGCAGTACAGGAGGGCGCGGCTACACCTTC CASSTGGRGYTF TRBV6-2/TRBV6-3 . . TRBJ1-2
TGCAGCGTTGATGGGCGGGGGAGCTCTGGGGCCAACGTCCTGACTTTC CSVDGRGSSGANVLTF TRBV29-1 TRBD2 . TRBJ2-6
TGCGCCAGCAGCTTGGTCGGACAGGTGAACACTGAAGCTTTCTTT CASSLVGQVNTEAFF TRBV5-1 TRBD1 . TRBJ1-1
TGTGCCAGCAGGTCTTCTTTTGGCTACACCTTC CASRSSFGYTF TRBV6-5 . . TRBJ1-2
TGTGCCAGCACCAACACAGATACGCAGTATTTT CASTNTDTQYF TRBV6-5 . . TRBJ2-3
TGTGCCAGCAGTTTAGACAGGGGACTGGGTTCACCCCTCCACTTT CASSLDRGLGSPLHF TRBV27 TRBD1 . TRBJ1-6
TGCGCCAGCAGCTTGGACTTGGCAGGTCTTAAGGCCGGGGAGCTGTTTTTT CASSLDLAGLKAGELFF TRBV5-1 . . TRBJ2-2
TGTGCCAGCAGCTCCTTAGATACGCAGTATTTT CASSSLDTQYF TRBV11-2 . few TRBJ2-3
TGTGCCAGCAGCTCTTGGTCCACAGGGGCCGGTCGAGAGACCCAGTACTTC CASSSWSTGAGRETQYF TRBV5-6 TRBD1 . TRBJ2-5
TGTGCCAGCAGCTCCCCTTCCCTCGTTGGCTACACCTTC CASSSPSLVGYTF TRBV7-8 . . TRBJ1-2
TGCGCCAGCAGCTTGGAGAGTATCGCAGGCTACGAGCAGTACTTC CASSLESIAGYEQYF TRBV5-1 . . TRBJ2-7
TGTGCCAGCACCGGACAGGGGAATCAGCCCCAGCATTTT CASTGQGNQPQHF TRBV2 TRBD1 few TRBJ1-5
TGTGCCACCAGTGAACCGAGGGTGGGGGGGGCCAACGTCCTGACTTTC CATSEPRVGGANVLTF TRBV24-1 . . TRBJ2-6
TGTGCCAGCAGTGGTAGGGGCGCAGATACGCAGTATTTT CASSGRGADTQYF TRBV2 . . TRBJ2-3
TGTGCCAGCAGTGAAGACAGGGTGAACACCGGGGAGCTGTTTTTT CASSEDRVNTGELFF TRBV6-1 . . TRBJ2-2
TGTGCCAGCAAGACCGACAGAGACACTGAAGCTTTCTTT CASKTDRDTEAFF TRBV2 . . TRBJ1-1
TGTGCCATCAGTGACCAGGGATTTTCCACAGATACGCAGTATTTT CAISDQGFSTDTQYF TRBV10-3 . . TRBJ2-3
TGTGCCAGCAGTTTGGGGAGTTCCCCTAGGGAGCAGTACTTC CASSLGSSPREQYF TRBV27 . . TRBJ2-7
TGCGCCCGCTTTCGCGGTCGGGGGGGCCGGGGGGGGCAGCAGTACTTC CARFRGRGGRGGQQYF TRBV5-1 TRBD2 . TRBJ2-7
TGTGCCACCAGCAGAGGGGGACAGGAGAATAACTATGGCTACACCTTC CATSRGGQENNYGYTF TRBV15 TRBD1 . TRBJ1-2
TGCAGCGTTGAAAATCCTTGGCAGGGTAACACTGAAGCTTTCTTT CSVENPWQGNTEAFF TRBV29-1 . few TRBJ1-1
TGCGCCAGCAGCCAAGAAAGAGGACAGGATGAAAAACTGTTTTTT CASSQERGQDEKLFF TRBV4-1 TRBD1 . TRBJ1-4
TGCGCCAGCAGCTGGACAGACGGGGAGACCCAGTACTTC CASSWTDGETQYF TRBV5-1 . . TRBJ2-5
TGTGCCAGCAGTCCGGGACTAGCGGCCCTAAGGGAGCAGTTCTTC CASSPGLAALREQFF TRBV6-5 TRBD2 . TRBJ2-1
TGTGCCAGCAGCTCCCTTTCAGGGTCCCAGCCCCAGCATTTT CASSSLSGSQPQHF TRBV7-2 . . TRBJ1-5
TGTGCCAGCCAGTCTAATGAAAAACTGTTTTTT CASQSNEKLFF TRBV28 . . TRBJ1-4
TGTGCCAGCAGCTTACTGACAGGGGGGTTCTCACCCCTCCACTTT CASSLLTGGFSPLHF TRBV5-6 TRBD1 . TRBJ1-6
TGTGCCAGCAGTTTAGCGGGGAGCTATGGCTACACCTTC CASSLAGSYGYTF TRBV12-3/TRBV12-4 . once TRBJ1-2
TGTGCCAGCAGCGTAACAGGGTACAACTATGGCTACACCTTC CASSVTGYNYGYTF TRBV25-1 . . TRBJ1-2
TGTGCCAGCAGCTCAGGGGGTGAAGAGACCCAGTACTTC CASSSGGEETQYF TRBV7-9 TRBD1 . TRBJ2-5
TGTGCCAGCAGTCCTCCGGGACAGGGCTTTCAGCAGTACTTC CASSPPGQGFQQYF TRBV27 TRBD1 . TRBJ2-7
TGCGCCAGCAGTGGGACCGGGACACAGCCCCAGCATTTT CASSGTGTQPQHF TRBV10-1 . few TRBJ1-5
TGTGCCAGCAGTTACGCCGTAGGGAGGGGCAATGCTGAAGCTTTCTTT CASSYAVGRGNAEAFF TRBV6-6 . few TRBJ1-1
TGTGCCAGCGCAAGCGGGGATACGCAGTATTTT CASASGDTQYF TRBV7-9 . . TRBJ2-3
TGTGCCGCTGGGCTTCCGACAGGGCTCAGGGGCTACACCTTC CAAGLPTGLRGYTF TRBV27 TRBD1 . TRBJ1-2
TGCGCCAGCAGCTCCGAGGGTGGATACACAGATACGCAGTATTTT CASSSEGGYTDTQYF TRBV5-1 . few TRBJ2-3
TGTGCCAGCAGTAGTAGCTCCTATAATTCACCCCTCCACTTT CASSSSSYNSPLHF TRBV11-2 . . TRBJ1-6
TGTGCCAGCAGCACTACCTCCTACGAGCAGTACTTC CASSTTSYEQYF TRBV7-9 . . TRBJ2-7
TGTGCCAGCAGCTTGCGGGGGGGCGAGTATCAGCCCCAGCATTTT CASSLRGGEYQPQHF TRBV27 . . TRBJ1-5
TGTGCCAGCAGACAGGGGGGGGCCTACGAGCAGTACTTC CASRQGGAYEQYF TRBV2 . . TRBJ2-7
TGTGCCTACTCCCAGGGAAAAAGAGATACGCAGTATTTT CAYSQGKRDTQYF TRBV30 . . TRBJ2-3
TGTGCCATCAGGGCCCATACAGAGACGAATGAAAAACTGTTTTTT CAIRAHTETNEKLFF TRBV10-3 . . TRBJ1-4
TGTGCCAGCAGTTACCGGGCCGGGGGGGCCGGTTACGAGCAGTACTTC CASSYRAGGAGYEQYF TRBV6-5 TRBD2 . TRBJ2-7
TGTGCCAGCAGTTTCGGAGGCACAGCCAACACCGGGGAGCTGTTTTTT CASSFGGTANTGELFF TRBV27 . . TRBJ2-2
TGTGCCAGCAGTTTTAACAGGGTTAATACGCAGTATTTT CASSFNRVNTQYF TRBV27 . . TRBJ2-3